The 7 T cell receptor beta chains below all came from one sample that was sequenced in a study of a mutant IDH1 vaccine in newly diagnosed glioma. Data came from immunoSEQ multiplex PCR; TCRdb stores just in-frame clones and leaves some out. The table includes tens of thousands of clones, about three quarters detected once. Described time point: baseline, week 1 (first vaccination visit). Indicated treatment: pre-vaccination baseline after standard-of-care therapy. Sample: PBMCs, taken from a glioma patient treated with radiotherapy, temozolomide or both. All receptors derive from a woman aged 40 to 50 with glioma.

This chain uses TRBV5-1 with TRBJ1-1, with a possible D match to TRBD1 (6 bases). This CDR3 has 16 amino acids. V shed 0 bases and J shed 4 bases, with 16 bases lying between them. Germline CDR1 reads SGHRS; CDR2 reads YFSETQ. The CDR3 DNA reads as TGCGCCAGCAGCTTGGGGGACACCCGGGAGCTCACTGAAGCTTTCTTT. Its protein is CASSLGDTRELTEAFF.

The chain carries TRBV5-1 and TRBJ1-1; D unresolved. The CDR3 is 15 amino acids. The V and J ends lost 4 bases and 1 base respectively, with 14 bases between them. The germline V gene has CDR1 SGHRS and CDR2 YFSETQ. DNA for the CDR3: TGCGCCAGCAGCCCTTGGTACACTCAGAACACTGAAGCTTTCTTT. Residues: CASSPWYTQNTEAFF.

This clone occurred a few times. The rearrangement joins TRBV7-2 to TRBJ1-3; D not resolved. The germline V gene has CDR1 SGHTA and CDR2 FQGNSA. The CDR3 loop spans 15 amino acids. The ends were cut back, 1 base at V and 0 bases at J, with 7 bases in the middle. The CDR3 sequence is CASSLDGSSGNTIYF. The CDR3, as DNA: TGTGCCAGCAGCTTAGATGGCAGCTCTGGAAACACCATATATTTT.

The J gene is TRBJ2-3, the V gene TRBV5-4; TRBD2 matches at 14 bases. CDR1 is SGHNT and CDR2 is YYREEE in the germline V gene (reference sequence). The CDR3 has 16 amino acids. V shed 5 bases and J 4 bases; nucleotides not matched to a gene: 6. The CDR3 bases are TGTGCCAGCAGGCGGACTAGCGGGGGGTTGTCAGATACGCAGTATTTT. It specifies CASRRTSGGLSDTQYF.

CDR3 in amino acids: CASSVQSRYGYTF. The DNA for the CDR3 is TGTGCCAGCAGCGTGCAAAGTCGCTATGGCTACACCTTC. The V call is TRBV9, the J call TRBJ1-2; D uncertain. With 2 bases removed from V and 4 bases from J, the gap between germline ends came to 9 bases. CDR3 length equals 13 residues. The V gene's germline CDR1 is SGDLS and CDR2 YYNGEE.

This sequence joins TRBV5-1 and TRBJ1-3; TRBD1 aligns across 9 bases. The germline V gene encodes CDR1 SGHRS and CDR2 YFSETQ. The CDR3 is 14 amino acids. V dropped 4 bases and J dropped 2; count of bases not matched to a gene: 1. The CDR3 bases are TGCGCCAGCAGCCGGGACAGGGCTGGAAACACCATATATTTT. Translation gives CASSRDRAGNTIYF.

V is TRBV19 and J is TRBJ1-1; no clear D gene. This CDR3 spans 13 amino acids. Trimming pared 2 bases from V and 0 bases from J, leaving 4 bases between. Germline V CDR1 and CDR2: LNHDA, SQIVND (reference sequence). This CDR3 is CASSISMNTEAFF. CDR3 DNA sequence: TGTGCCAGTAGTATAAGTATGAACACTGAAGCTTTCTTT. The full variable domain, with the rest looked up from reference TRBV19 and TRBJ1-1, is DGGITQSPKYLFRKEGQNVTLSCEQNLNHDAMYWYRQDPGQGLRLIYYSQIVNDFQKGDIAEGYSVSREKKESFPLTVTSAQKNPTAFYLCASSISMNTEAFFGQGTRLTVV.